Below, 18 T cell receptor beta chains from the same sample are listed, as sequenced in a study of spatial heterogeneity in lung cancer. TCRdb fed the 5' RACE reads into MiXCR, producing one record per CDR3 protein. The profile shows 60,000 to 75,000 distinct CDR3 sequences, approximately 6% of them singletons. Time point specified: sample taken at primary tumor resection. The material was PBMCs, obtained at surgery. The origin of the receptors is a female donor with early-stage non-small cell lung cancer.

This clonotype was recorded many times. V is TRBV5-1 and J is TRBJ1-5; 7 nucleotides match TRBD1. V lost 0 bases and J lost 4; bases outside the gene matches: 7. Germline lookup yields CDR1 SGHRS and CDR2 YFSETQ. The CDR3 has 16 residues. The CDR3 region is CASSLGQGGGNQPQHF. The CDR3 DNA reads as TGCGCCAGCAGCTTGGGACAGGGAGGAGGGAATCAGCCCCAGCATTTT. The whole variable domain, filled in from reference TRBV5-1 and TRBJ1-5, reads KAGVTQTPRYLIKTRGQQVTLSCSPISGHRSVSWYQQTPGQGLQFLFEYFSETQRNKGNFPGRFSGRQFSNSRSEMNVSTLELGDSALYLCASSLGQGGGNQPQHFGDGTRLSIL.

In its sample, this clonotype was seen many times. CDR3 coding DNA: TGTGCCAGCACCCTAGAACAGGGGATCACTGAAGCTTTCTTT. This encodes CASTLEQGITEAFF. The V and J genes are TRBV12-3 or TRBV12-4 and TRBJ1-1; 7 positions match TRBD1. The J segment lost 4 bases and the V segment lost 7 bases, leaving 9 bases of the junction unmatched. This CDR3 has 14 amino acids.

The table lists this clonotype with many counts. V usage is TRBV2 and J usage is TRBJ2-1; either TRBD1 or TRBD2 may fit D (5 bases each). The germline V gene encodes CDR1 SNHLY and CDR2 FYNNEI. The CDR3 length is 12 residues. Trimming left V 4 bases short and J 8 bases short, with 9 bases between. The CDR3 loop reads CASSGDGYEQFF. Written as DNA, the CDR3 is TGTGCCAGCAGTGGGGACGGCTATGAGCAGTTCTTC.

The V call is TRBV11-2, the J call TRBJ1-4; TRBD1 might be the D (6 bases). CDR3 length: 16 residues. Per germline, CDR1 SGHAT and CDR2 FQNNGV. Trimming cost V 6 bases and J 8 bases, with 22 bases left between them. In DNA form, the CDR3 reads TGTGCCAGCAGGAATCCTCGTACAGGGTTAGGGGAAAAACTGTTTTTT. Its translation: CASRNPRTGLGEKLFF.

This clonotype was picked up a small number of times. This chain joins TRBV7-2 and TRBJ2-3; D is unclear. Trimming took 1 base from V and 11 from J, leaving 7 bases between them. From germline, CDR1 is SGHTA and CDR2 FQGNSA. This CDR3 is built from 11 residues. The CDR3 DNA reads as TGTGCCAGCAGCTTAGAAAAGGGGCAGTATTTT. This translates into CASSLEKGQYF. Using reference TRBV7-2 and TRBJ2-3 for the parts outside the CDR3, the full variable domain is GAGVSQSPSNKVTEKGKDVELRCDPISGHTALYWYRQSLGQGLEFLIYFQGNSAPDKSGLPSDRFSAERTGGSVSTLTIQRTQQEDSAVYLCASSLEKGQYFGPGTRLTVL.

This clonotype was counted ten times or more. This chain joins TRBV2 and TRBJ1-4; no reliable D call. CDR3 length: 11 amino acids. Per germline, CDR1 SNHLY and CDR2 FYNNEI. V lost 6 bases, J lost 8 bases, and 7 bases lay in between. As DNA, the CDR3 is TGTGCCAGCAGCCTAAGGGAAAAACTGTTTTTT. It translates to CASSLREKLFF.

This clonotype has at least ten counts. CDR3 loop: CASSLSPVNTGELFF. The CDR3 nucleotides are TGTGCCAGCAGTTTATCTCCAGTGAACACCGGGGAGCTGTTTTTT. This chain links TRBV27 with TRBJ2-2; D unclear. V was trimmed by 0 bases and J by 1 base, leaving 6 bases between them. CDR3 length: 15 amino acids. The germline CDR1 and CDR2 sequences are MNHEY and SMNVEV (reference sequence).

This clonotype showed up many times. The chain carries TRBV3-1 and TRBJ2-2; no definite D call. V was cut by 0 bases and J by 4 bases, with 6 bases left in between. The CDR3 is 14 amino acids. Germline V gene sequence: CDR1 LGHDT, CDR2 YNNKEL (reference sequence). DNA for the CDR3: TGTGCCAGCAGCCAAGATCCCTTCACCGGGGAGCTGTTTTTT. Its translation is CASSQDPFTGELFF.

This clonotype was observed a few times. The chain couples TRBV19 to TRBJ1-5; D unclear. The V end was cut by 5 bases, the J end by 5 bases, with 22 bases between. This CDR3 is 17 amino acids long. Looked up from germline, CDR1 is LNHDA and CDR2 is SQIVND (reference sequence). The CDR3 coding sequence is TGTGCCAGTAGTGGGCGACGCGGATGGGCACAAGATCAGCCCCAGCATTTT. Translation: CASSGRRGWAQDQPQHF. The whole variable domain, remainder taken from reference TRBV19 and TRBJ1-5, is DGGITQSPKYLFRKEGQNVTLSCEQNLNHDAMYWYRQDPGQGLRLIYYSQIVNDFQKGDIAEGYSVSREKKESFPLTVTSAQKNPTAFYLCASSGRRGWAQDQPQHFGDGTRLSIL.

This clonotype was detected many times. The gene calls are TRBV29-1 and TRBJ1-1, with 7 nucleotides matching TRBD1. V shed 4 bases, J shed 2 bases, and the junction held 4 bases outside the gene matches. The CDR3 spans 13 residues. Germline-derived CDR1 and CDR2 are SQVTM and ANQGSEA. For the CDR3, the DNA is TGCAGCGTTGCTGGGACAGCTAACACTGAAGCTTTCTTT. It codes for CSVAGTANTEAFF. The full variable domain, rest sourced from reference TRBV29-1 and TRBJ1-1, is SAVISQKPSRDICQRGTSLTIQCQVDSQVTMMFWYRQQPGQSLTLIATANQGSEATYESGFVIDKFPISRPNLTFSTLTVSNMSPEDSSIYLCSVAGTANTEAFFGQGTRLTVV.

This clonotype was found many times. The CDR3 is CAISDFSGRAYNEQFF. CDR3 coding DNA: TGTGCCATCAGTGATTTCAGCGGGAGGGCATATAATGAGCAGTTCTTC. V usage is TRBV10-3 and J usage is TRBJ2-1; 10 bases fit TRBD2. The CDR3 totals 16 residues. Per the germline V gene, CDR1 is ENHRY and CDR2 is SYGVKD. Trimming took 3 bases from V and 7 from J; bases not matched to a gene: 9.

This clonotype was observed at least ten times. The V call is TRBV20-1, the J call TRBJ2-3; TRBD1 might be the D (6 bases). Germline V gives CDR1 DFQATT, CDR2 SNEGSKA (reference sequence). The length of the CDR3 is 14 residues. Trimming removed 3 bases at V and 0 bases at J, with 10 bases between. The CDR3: CSASVDRSTDTQYF. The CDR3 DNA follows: TGCAGTGCTAGTGTGGACAGAAGCACAGATACGCAGTATTTT.

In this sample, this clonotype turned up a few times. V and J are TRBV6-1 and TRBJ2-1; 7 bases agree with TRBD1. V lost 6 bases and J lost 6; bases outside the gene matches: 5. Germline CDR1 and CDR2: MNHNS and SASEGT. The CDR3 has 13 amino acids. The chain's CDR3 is CASSSYRGNEQFF. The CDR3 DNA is TGTGCCAGCAGCAGCTACAGGGGCAATGAGCAGTTCTTC.

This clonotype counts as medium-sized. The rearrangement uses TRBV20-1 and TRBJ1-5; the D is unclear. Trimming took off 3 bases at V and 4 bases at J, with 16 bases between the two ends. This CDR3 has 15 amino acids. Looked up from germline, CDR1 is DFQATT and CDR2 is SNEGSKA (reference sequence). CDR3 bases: TGCAGTGCTAGGCTCTACCCCGATACTAATCAGCCCCAGCATTTT. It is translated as CSARLYPDTNQPQHF.

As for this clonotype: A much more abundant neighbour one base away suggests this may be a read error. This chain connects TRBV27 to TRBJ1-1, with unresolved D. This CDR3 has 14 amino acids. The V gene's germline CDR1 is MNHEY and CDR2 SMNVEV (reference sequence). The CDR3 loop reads CANSPRSGSTEAFF. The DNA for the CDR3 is TGTGCCAACAGTCCACGATCGGGATCCACTGAAGCTTTCTTT.

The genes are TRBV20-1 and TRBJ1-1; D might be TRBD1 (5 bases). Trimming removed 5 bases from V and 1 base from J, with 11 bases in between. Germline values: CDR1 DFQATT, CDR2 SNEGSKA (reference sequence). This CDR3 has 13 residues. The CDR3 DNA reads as TGCAGTGCTTCTCTTCAGGGGAACACTGAAGCTTTCTTT. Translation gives CSASLQGNTEAFF.

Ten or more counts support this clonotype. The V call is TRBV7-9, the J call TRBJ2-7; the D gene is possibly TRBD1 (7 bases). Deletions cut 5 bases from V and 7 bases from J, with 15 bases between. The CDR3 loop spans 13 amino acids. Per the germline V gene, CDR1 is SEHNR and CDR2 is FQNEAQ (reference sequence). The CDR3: CASSDTGAGEQYF. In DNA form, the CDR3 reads TGTGCCAGCAGCGATACAGGGGCGGGGGAGCAGTACTTC. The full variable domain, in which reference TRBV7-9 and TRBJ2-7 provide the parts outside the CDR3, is DTGVSQNPRHKITKRGQNVTFRCDPISEHNRLYWYRQTLGQGPEFLTYFQNEAQLEKSRLLSDRFSAERPKGSFSTLEIQRTEQGDSAMYLCASSDTGAGEQYFGPGTRLTVT.

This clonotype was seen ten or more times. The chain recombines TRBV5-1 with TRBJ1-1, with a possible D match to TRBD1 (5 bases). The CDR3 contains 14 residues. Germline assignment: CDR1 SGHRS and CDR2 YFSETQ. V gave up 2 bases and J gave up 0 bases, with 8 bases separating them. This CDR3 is CASSFGGMNTEAFF. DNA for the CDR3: TGCGCCAGCAGCTTCGGGGGAATGAACACTGAAGCTTTCTTT.